A single sample gave rise to the 8 T cell receptor beta chains below, sequenced in a study of graft-versus-host responses after intestinal transplantation. Which antigens these TCRs recognize remains unknown. Generated by immunoSEQ multiplex PCR, the TCRdb table keeps only in-frame clones and is missing some. The sample lists tens of thousands of clones; 85% to 95% were seen once. Source: unstimulated CD8+ T cells sorted from spleen or lymph node cells, taken before transplant. The receptor source for this set is a human donor who was the organ donor for an intestinal transplant.

The rearrangement joins TRBV6-5 to TRBJ2-1, with D uncertain. CDR1 is MNHEY, CDR2 SVGAGI, per germline. The ends were cut back, 0 bases at V and 3 bases at J, with 6 bases in the middle. This CDR3 is 14 amino acids long. For the CDR3, the DNA is TGTGCCAGCAGTTACTCTATTAGCTACAATGAGCAGTTCTTC. Protein product: CASSYSISYNEQFF.

The V gene is TRBV27, the J gene TRBJ2-7; the D gene is possibly TRBD2 (6 bases). The CDR3 covers 13 residues. Germline V gene sequence: CDR1 MNHEY, CDR2 SMNVEV (reference sequence). V lost 5 bases, J lost 6 bases, and 14 bases lay in between. For the CDR3, the DNA is TGTGCCAGCAGTGCTAGCGCGTCGATCGAGCAGTACTTC. Translation gives CASSASASIEQYF.

For this clone: Other DNA sequences from this sample encode an identical CDR3 as well. V gene TRBV27 combines with J gene TRBJ2-3; D is unclear. The CDR3 has 11 amino acids. V was trimmed by 2 bases and J by 5 bases, leaving 2 bases between them. The germline CDR1 and CDR2 sequences are MNHEY and SMNVEV (reference sequence). CDR3 amino acids: CASSLGDTQYF. The CDR3 bases are TGTGCCAGCAGTTTAGGAGATACGCAGTATTTT.

The chain employs TRBV6-1 and TRBJ2-1; D is unclear. V was pared by 8 bases and J by 0 bases, with 11 bases between. Germline CDR1 and CDR2: MNHNS and SASEGT. CDR3 size: 14 residues. Written as DNA, the CDR3 is TGTGCCAGCCAGTTGATGAGCTCCTACAATGAGCAGTTCTTC. Encoded protein: CASQLMSSYNEQFF.

This clone has a single count. This sequence joins TRBV11-3 and TRBJ2-1, with TRBD2 matching 14 bases. V trimming: 5 bases; J trimming: 7 bases; junction bases outside the gene matches: 4. Germline CDR1 is SGHNT and CDR2 is YENEEA. The CDR3 covers 15 residues. DNA for the CDR3: TGTGCCAGCAGCGGAGGGACTAGCGGGAGAAATGAGCAGTTCTTC. Protein: CASSGGTSGRNEQFF. The whole variable domain, filled in from reference TRBV11-3 and TRBJ2-1, reads EAGVVQSPRYKIIEKKQPVAFWCNPISGHNTLYWYLQNLGQGPELLIRYENEEAVDDSQLPKDRFSAERLKGVDSTLKIQPAELGDSAVYLCASSGGTSGRNEQFFGPGTRLTVL.

The chain is built from TRBV28 and TRBJ1-4; the D gene is possibly TRBD1 (6 bases). This CDR3 spans 14 amino acids. V was pared by 8 bases and J by 8 bases, with 18 bases between. Germline-derived CDR1 and CDR2 are MDHEN and SYDVKM. The CDR3 loop reads CASGHPTGDEKLFF. The CDR3 bases are TGTGCCAGCGGCCACCCGACAGGAGACGAAAAACTGTTTTTT.

The gene calls are TRBV29-1 and TRBJ2-3, with 8 positions matching TRBD1. The CDR3 is made up of 14 amino acids. The V and J ends lost 2 bases and 2 bases, in that order; junction bases with no gene match: 3. The germline V gene has CDR1 SQVTM and CDR2 ANQGSEA. CDR3 nucleotide sequence: TGCAGCGTTGAAAGGGACAGGCTCACAGATACGCAGTATTTT. Residues: CSVERDRLTDTQYF.

About this clone: The junction departs from the called germline gene at one end, perhaps through a read error. The same CDR3 also results from other DNA sequences found in this sample. The chain employs TRBV19 and TRBJ2-2; no firm D call. Germline CDR1 LNHDA, CDR2 SQIVND (reference sequence). The CDR3 runs 14 residues. In nucleotides, the CDR3 is TGCGCCAGTAGTATTTCACCGAACACCGGGGAGCTGTTTTTT. Translated, it gives CASSISPNTGELFF.